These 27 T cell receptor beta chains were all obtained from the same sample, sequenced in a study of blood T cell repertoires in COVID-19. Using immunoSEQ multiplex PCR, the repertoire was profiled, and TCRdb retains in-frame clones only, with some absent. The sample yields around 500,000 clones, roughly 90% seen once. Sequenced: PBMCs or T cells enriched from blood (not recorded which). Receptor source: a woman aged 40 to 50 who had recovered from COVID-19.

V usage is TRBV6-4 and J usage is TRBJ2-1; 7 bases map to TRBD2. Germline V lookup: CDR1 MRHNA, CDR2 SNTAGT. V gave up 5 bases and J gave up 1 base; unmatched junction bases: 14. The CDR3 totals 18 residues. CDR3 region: CASSSLPGGTRSYNEQFF. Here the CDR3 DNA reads TGTGCCAGCAGTAGCCTACCCGGGGGGACCAGATCCTACAATGAGCAGTTCTTC.

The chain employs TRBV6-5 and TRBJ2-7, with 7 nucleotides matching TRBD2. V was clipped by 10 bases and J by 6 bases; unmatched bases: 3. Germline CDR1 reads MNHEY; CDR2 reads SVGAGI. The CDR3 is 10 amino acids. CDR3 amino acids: CATGLVEQYF. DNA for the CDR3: TGTGCCACCGGACTAGTCGAGCAGTACTTC.

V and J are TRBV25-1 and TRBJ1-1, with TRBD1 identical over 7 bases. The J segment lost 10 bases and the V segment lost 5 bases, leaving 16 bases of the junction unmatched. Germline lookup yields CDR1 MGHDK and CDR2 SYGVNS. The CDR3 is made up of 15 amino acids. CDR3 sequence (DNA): TGTGCCAGCAGTACTCAGGACAGGCTAACTATCGGAGCTTTCTTT. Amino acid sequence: CASSTQDRLTIGAFF.

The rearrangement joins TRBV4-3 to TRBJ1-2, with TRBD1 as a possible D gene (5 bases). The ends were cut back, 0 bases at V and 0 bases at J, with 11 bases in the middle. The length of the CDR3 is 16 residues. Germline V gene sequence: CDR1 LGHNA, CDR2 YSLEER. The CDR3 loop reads CASSQDTGLANYGYTF. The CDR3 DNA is TGCGCCAGCAGCCAAGATACAGGCCTAGCTAACTATGGCTACACCTTC.

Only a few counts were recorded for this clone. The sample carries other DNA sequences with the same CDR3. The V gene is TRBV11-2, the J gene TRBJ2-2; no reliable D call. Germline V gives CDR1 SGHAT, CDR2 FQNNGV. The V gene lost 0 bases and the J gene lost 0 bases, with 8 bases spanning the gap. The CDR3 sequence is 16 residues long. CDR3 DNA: TGTGCCAGCAGCTTAGAGGTAGCCGCGAACACCGGGGAGCTGTTTTTT. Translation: CASSLEVAANTGELFF.

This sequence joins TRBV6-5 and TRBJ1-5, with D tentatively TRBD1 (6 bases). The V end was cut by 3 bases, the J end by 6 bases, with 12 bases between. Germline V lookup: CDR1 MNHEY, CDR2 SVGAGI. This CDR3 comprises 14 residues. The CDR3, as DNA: TGTGCCAGCAGTTATTTGGGGGCAAGTCAGCCCCAGCATTTT. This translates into CASSYLGASQPQHF.

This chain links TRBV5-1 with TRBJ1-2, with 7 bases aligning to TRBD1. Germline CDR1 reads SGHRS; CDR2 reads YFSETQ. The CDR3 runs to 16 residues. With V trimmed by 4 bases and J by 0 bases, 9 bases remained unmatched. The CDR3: CASSTGVVRANYGYTF. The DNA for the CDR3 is TGCGCCAGCAGCACAGGGGTCGTCAGAGCTAACTATGGCTACACCTTC.

CDR3 sequence: CASSQGQRSFTEAFF. DNA of the CDR3: TGTGCCAGCAGCCAAGGACAGCGCAGTTTCACTGAAGCTTTCTTT. V and J are TRBV5-6 and TRBJ1-1; D is perhaps TRBD1 (6 bases). V was shortened by 4 bases and J by 4 bases, with 17 bases between the two germline ends. Germline CDR1 SGHDT, CDR2 YYEEEE. CDR3 length equals 15 residues. Complete variable domain (other parts from reference TRBV5-6 and TRBJ1-1): DAGVTQSPTHLIKTRGQQVTLRCSPKSGHDTVSWYQQALGQGPQFIFQYYEEEERQRGNFPDRFSGHQFPNYSSELNVNALLLGDSALYLCASSQGQRSFTEAFFGQGTRLTVV.

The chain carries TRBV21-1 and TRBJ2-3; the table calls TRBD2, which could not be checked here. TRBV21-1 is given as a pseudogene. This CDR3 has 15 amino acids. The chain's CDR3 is CASSKNAGVLDTQYF. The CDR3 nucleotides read TGTGCCAGCAGCAAAAATGCGGGAGTTTTAGATACGCAGTATTTT.

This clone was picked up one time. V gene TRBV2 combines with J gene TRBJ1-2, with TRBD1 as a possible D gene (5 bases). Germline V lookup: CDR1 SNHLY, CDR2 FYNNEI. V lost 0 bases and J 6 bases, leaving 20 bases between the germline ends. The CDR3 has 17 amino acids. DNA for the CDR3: TGTGCCAGCAGTGAAGCGCTTCGGACAAGAGCAGGCCATGGCTACACCTTC. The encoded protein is CASSEALRTRAGHGYTF.

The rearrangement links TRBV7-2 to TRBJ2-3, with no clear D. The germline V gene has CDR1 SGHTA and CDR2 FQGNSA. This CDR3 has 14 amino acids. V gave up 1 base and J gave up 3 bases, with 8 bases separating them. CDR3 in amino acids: CASSLGQVTDTQYF. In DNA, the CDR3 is TGTGCCAGCAGCTTAGGCCAGGTAACAGATACGCAGTATTTT. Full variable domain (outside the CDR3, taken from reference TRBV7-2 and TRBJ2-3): GAGVSQSPSNKVTEKGKDVELRCDPISGHTALYWYRQSLGQGLEFLIYFQGNSAPDKSGLPSDRFSAERTGGSVSTLTIQRTQQEDSAVYLCASSLGQVTDTQYFGPGTRLTVL.

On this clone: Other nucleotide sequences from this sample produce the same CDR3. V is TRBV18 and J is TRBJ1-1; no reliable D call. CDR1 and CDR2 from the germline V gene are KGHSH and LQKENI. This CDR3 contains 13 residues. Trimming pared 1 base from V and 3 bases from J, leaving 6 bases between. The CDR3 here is CASSPRGDTEAFF. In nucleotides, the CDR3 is TGTGCCAGCTCACCACGGGGAGACACTGAAGCTTTCTTT.

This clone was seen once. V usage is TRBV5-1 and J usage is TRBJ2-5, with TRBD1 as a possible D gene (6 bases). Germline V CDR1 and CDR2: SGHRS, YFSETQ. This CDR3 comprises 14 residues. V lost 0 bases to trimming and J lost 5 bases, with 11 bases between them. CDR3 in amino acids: CASSLGPQGETQYF. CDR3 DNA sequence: TGCGCCAGCAGCTTGGGTCCTCAGGGGGAGACCCAGTACTTC.

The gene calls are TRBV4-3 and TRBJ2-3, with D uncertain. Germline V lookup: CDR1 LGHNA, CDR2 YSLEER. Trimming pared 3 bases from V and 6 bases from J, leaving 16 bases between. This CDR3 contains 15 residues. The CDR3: CASSHLTRKEDTQYF. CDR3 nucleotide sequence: TGCGCCAGCAGCCACCTAACTCGAAAGGAGGATACGCAGTATTTT.

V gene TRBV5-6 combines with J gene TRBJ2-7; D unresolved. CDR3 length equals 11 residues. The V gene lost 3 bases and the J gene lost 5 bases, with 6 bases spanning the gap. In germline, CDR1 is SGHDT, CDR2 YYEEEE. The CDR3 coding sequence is TGTGCCAGCAGCTCCACGGACGAGCAGTACTTC. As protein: CASSSTDEQYF.

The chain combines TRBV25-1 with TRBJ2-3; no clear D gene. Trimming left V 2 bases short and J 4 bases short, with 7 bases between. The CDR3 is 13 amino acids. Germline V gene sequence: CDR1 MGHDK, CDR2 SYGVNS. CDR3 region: CASSENMADTQYF. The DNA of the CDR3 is TGTGCCAGCAGTGAAAACATGGCAGATACGCAGTATTTT.

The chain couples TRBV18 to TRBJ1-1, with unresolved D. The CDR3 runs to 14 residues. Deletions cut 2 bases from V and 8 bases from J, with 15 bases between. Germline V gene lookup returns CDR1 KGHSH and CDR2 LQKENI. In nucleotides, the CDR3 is TGTGCCAGCTCACCATTCCGGGATTCCGGGGAAGCTTTCTTT. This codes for CASSPFRDSGEAFF. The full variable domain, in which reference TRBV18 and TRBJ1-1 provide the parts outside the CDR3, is NAGVMQNPRHLVRRRGQEARLRCSPMKGHSHVYWYRQLPEEGLKFMVYLQKENIIDESGMPKERFSAEFPKEGPSILRIQQVVRGDSAAYFCASSPFRDSGEAFFGQGTRLTVV.

CDR3 residues: CASSYPRTMEDNEQFF. Written as DNA, the CDR3 is TGTGCCAGCAGTTATCCCAGGACGATGGAGGACAATGAGCAGTTCTTC. The J gene is TRBJ2-1, the V gene TRBV6-5, with D possibly being TRBD2 (5 bases). The CDR3 runs to 16 residues. Trimming shortened V by 3 bases and J by 5 bases, and 17 bases separated the two germline ends. Germline V gives CDR1 MNHEY, CDR2 SVGAGI.

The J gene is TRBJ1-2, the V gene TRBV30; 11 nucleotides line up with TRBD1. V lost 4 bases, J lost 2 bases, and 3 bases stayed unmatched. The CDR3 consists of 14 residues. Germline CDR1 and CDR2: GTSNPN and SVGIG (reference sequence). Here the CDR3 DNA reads TGTGCCTGGACCCGGACAGGGGGCAACTATGGCTACACCTTC. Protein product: CAWTRTGGNYGYTF.

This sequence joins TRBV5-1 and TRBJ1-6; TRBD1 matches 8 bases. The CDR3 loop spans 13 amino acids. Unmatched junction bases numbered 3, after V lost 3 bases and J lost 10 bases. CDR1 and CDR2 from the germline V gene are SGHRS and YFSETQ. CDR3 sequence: CASSSGGRSPLHF. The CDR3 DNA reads TGCGCCAGCAGCTCAGGGGGCAGGTCACCCCTCCACTTT.

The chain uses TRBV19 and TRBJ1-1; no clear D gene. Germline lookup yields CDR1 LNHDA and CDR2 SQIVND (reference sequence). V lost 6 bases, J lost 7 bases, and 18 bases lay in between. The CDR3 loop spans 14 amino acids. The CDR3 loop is CASSLTGGYDEAFF. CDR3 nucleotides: TGTGCCAGTAGCCTCACGGGTGGGTATGATGAAGCTTTCTTT.

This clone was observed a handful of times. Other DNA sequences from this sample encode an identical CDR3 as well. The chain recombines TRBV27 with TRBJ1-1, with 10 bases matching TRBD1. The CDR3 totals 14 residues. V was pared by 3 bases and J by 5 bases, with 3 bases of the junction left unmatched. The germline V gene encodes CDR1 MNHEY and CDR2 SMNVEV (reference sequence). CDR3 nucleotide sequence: TGTGCCAGCAGTTTGACAGGGGGCAGAACTGAAGCTTTCTTT. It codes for CASSLTGGRTEAFF.

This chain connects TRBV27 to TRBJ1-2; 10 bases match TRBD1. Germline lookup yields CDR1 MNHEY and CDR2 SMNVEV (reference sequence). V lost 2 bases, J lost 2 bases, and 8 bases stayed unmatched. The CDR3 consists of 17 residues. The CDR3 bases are TGTGCCAGCAGTTTAAGGGGGGACAGGGGTCCCAACTATGGCTACACCTTC. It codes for CASSLRGDRGPNYGYTF.

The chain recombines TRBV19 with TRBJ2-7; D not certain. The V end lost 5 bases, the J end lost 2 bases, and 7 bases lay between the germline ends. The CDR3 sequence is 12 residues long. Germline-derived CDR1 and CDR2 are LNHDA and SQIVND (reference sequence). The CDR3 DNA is TGTGCCAGTAGTTCCTCGGCCTACGAGCAGTACTTC. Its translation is CASSSSAYEQYF.

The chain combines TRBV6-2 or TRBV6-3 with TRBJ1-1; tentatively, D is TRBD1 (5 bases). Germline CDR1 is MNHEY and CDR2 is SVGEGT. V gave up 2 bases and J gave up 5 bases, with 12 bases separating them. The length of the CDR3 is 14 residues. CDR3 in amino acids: CASSYGPGRTEAFF. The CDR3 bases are TGTGCCAGCAGTTACGGGCCAGGGAGGACTGAAGCTTTCTTT.

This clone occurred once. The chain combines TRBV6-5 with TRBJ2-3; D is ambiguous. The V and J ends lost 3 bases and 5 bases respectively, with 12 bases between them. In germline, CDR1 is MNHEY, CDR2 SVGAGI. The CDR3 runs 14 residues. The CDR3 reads CASSYKVEVDTQYF. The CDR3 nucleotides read TGTGCCAGCAGTTATAAGGTTGAGGTAGATACGCAGTATTTT.

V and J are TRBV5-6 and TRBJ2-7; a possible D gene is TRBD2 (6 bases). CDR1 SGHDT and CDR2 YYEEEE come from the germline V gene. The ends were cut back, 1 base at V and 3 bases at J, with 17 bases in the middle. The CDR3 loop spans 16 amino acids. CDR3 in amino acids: CASSLLGAGPYYEQYF. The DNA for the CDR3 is TGTGCCAGCAGCTTGCTCGGAGCGGGCCCCTACTACGAGCAGTACTTC.